The rows below give T cell receptor beta chains drawn from one sample of a study of blood T cell repertoires in COVID-19. Assay used: immunoSEQ multiplex PCR; TCRdb lists only in-frame clones, some missing. The sample holds approximately 300,000 clones, about nine tenths seen once. Sequenced input: PBMCs or T cells enriched from blood (not recorded which). The receptors here all came from a man in his fifties or sixties who had recovered from COVID-19. Each CDR3 is given with its conserved first and last residue. D genes are given only for firm matches. Clone size is not always given. Where it is, it says once, few, many or a class for expanded clones.

J: TRBJ2-2
D: NA
V: TRBV6-5
length: 16
size: NA
CDR3: CASSYWLARNTGELFF
DNA: TGTGCCAGCAGTTATTGGCTAGCGAGGAACACCGGGGAGCTGTTTTTT

J: TRBJ1-5
D: TRBD1
V: TRBV2
length: 17
size: NA
CDR3: CASGSGTGDSGNQPQHF
DNA: TGTGCCAGCGGTTCGGGGACAGGGGATAGTGGCAATCAGCCCCAGCATTTT

J: TRBJ1-5
D: NA
V: TRBV19
length: 13
size: NA
CDR3: CASSSQINQPQHF
DNA: TGTGCCAGTAGTAGCCAGATTAATCAGCCCCAGCATTTT

J: TRBJ2-7
D: NA
V: TRBV27
length: 16
size: NA
CDR3: CASSLEGTEYGGEQYF
DNA: TGTGCCAGCAGTTTGGAGGGGACAGAGTACGGAGGCGAGCAGTACTTC

J: TRBJ2-7
D: TRBD2
V: TRBV6-6
length: 16
size: NA
CDR3: CASSYSRRGNSGEQYF
DNA: TGTGCCAGCAGTTACTCGAGGCGGGGGAATTCGGGCGAGCAGTACTTC

J: TRBJ2-6
D: NA
V: TRBV5-1
length: 15
size: once
CDR3: CASSLTASGANVLTF
DNA: TGCGCCAGCAGCCTAACAGCCTCTGGGGCCAACGTCCTGACTTTC

J: TRBJ2-2
D: NA
V: TRBV19
length: 14
size: NA
CDR3: CASRGGLTAGELFF
DNA: TGTGCCAGTAGGGGCGGACTGACTGCCGGGGAGCTGTTTTTT

J: TRBJ1-4
D: NA
V: TRBV30
length: 12
size: NA
CDR3: CAWSVQVEKLFF
DNA: TGTGCCTGGAGTGTACAAGTTGAAAAACTGTTTTTT

J: TRBJ2-7
D: TRBD1
V: TRBV4-3
length: 18
size: NA
CDR3: CASSQHKPGPGQTYEQYF
DNA: TGCGCCAGCAGCCAACACAAACCGGGACCGGGACAGACCTACGAGCAGTACTTC

J: TRBJ2-1
D: TRBD2
V: TRBV7-2
length: 15
size: NA
CDR3: CASSLTSGRDGEQFF
DNA: TGTGCCAGCAGCCTCACTAGCGGGAGGGACGGTGAGCAGTTCTTC

J: TRBJ1-2
D: NA
V: TRBV7-9
length: 13
size: NA
CDR3: CASSPPPDYGYTF
DNA: TGTGCCAGCAGCCCTCCTCCCGACTATGGCTACACCTTC

J: TRBJ2-6
D: NA
V: TRBV11-3
length: 13
size: NA
CDR3: CASSFSGANVLTF
DNA: TGTGCCAGCAGCTTTTCAGGGGCCAACGTCCTGACTTTC

J: TRBJ2-7
D: TRBD1
V: TRBV6-2/TRBV6-3
length: 16
size: NA
CDR3: CASSSYRGQAFYEQYF
DNA: TGTGCCAGCAGTTCATACAGGGGGCAGGCATTCTACGAGCAGTACTTC

J: TRBJ1-6
D: NA
V: TRBV4-3
length: 14
size: NA
CDR3: CASSQETANSPLHF
DNA: TGCGCCAGCAGCCAGGAGACAGCCAATTCACCCCTCCACTTT

J: TRBJ1-4
D: NA
V: TRBV6-5
length: 14
size: NA
CDR3: CASRLMGADEKLFF
DNA: TGTGCCAGCAGGCTGATGGGGGCGGATGAAAAACTGTTTTTT

J: TRBJ1-2
D: NA
V: TRBV28
length: 15
size: NA
CDR3: CATESRAPSGYGYTF
DNA: TGTGCCACGGAGTCCAGGGCCCCCTCGGGCTATGGCTACACCTTC

J: TRBJ1-1
D: NA
V: TRBV4-1
length: 13
size: NA
CDR3: CASSQGRNTEAFF
DNA: TGCGCCAGCAGCCAGGGCAGGAACACTGAAGCTTTCTTT

J: TRBJ2-7
D: TRBD2
V: TRBV19
length: 16
size: NA
CDR3: CASSKDRSGAPYEQYF
DNA: TGTGCCAGTAGTAAAGACCGCAGCGGGGCCCCCTACGAGCAGTACTTC